The rows below give T cell receptor beta chains drawn from one sample of a study of shared T cell receptors in the human thymus. Only in-frame clones appear in the TCRdb table, and some are missing; sequencing was by immunoSEQ multiplex PCR. This table holds about 380,000 clones, approximately 95% found once. Sequenced: thymocytes. The receptors come from a human donor. CDR3s include the opening cysteine and the closing phenylalanine or tryptophan. The order of the fields is V gene, D gene, J gene, clone size, CDR3 protein, CDR3 DNA. The D gene is left open where the match is weak. Size values are once, few and many counts, or a class for expanded clones, and some rows have none.

TRBV10-3,-,TRBJ1-1,-,CAIRPTTSSSTEAFF,TGTGCCATCAGGCCAACCACATCGTCGAGCACTGAAGCTTTCTTT
TRBV20-1,-,TRBJ2-1,-,CSAKTGGEQFF,TGCAGTGCGAAGACCGGGGGTGAGCAGTTCTTC
TRBV5-4,TRBD2,TRBJ2-1,-,CASSHPGTSGNNEQFF,TGTGCCAGCAGCCATCCCGGGACTAGCGGGAACAATGAGCAGTTCTTC
TRBV11-3,TRBD1,TRBJ1-3,-,CASSLRGGKRDTIYF,TGTGCCAGCAGCCTCAGAGGGGGCAAGCGGGACACCATATATTTT
TRBV4-2,TRBD2,TRBJ2-7,-,CASSQVRLARAWEQYF,TGTGCCAGCAGCCAAGTCAGACTAGCCCGGGCGTGGGAGCAGTACTTC
TRBV27,TRBD2,TRBJ2-7,once,CASSLVTGGRPYEQYF,TGTGCCAGCAGTTTAGTGACGGGAGGGAGGCCGTACGAGCAGTACTTC
TRBV30,-,TRBJ2-7,once,CAWRQHGQGPYEQYF,TGTGCCTGGAGGCAGCATGGGCAGGGCCCCTACGAGCAGTACTTC
TRBV28,-,TRBJ1-2,-,CASSPRRGHGYTF,TGTGCCAGCAGCCCTAGGCGGGGCCATGGCTACACCTTC
TRBV6-6,TRBD1,TRBJ2-7,-,CASRSTGGVGYEQYF,TGTGCCAGCAGATCCACAGGGGGAGTAGGCTACGAGCAGTACTTC
TRBV6-5,TRBD1,TRBJ1-6,-,CASSSLGQGNSPLHF,TGTGCCAGCAGTTCCCTCGGACAGGGAAATTCACCCCTCCACTTT
TRBV27,-,TRBJ1-5,-,CASSWGGRNQPQHF,TGTGCCAGCAGTTGGGGGGGACGCAATCAGCCCCAGCATTTT
TRBV9,-,TRBJ2-3,-,CASSSGADTQYF,TGTGCCAGCAGCTCTGGGGCAGATACGCAGTATTTT
TRBV10-3,TRBD2,TRBJ2-7,-,CAIRRGGENEQYF,TGTGCCATCCGGCGGGGGGGCGAAAACGAGCAGTACTTC
TRBV7-2,TRBD2,TRBJ2-5,-,CASSSRTSGREETQYF,TGTGCCAGCAGCTCGCGGACTAGCGGGAGGGAAGAGACCCAGTACTTC
TRBV4-3,-,TRBJ2-7,-,CASSLLLRGPYEQYF,TGCGCCAGCAGCCTGCTCTTGCGGGGTCCCTACGAGCAGTACTTC